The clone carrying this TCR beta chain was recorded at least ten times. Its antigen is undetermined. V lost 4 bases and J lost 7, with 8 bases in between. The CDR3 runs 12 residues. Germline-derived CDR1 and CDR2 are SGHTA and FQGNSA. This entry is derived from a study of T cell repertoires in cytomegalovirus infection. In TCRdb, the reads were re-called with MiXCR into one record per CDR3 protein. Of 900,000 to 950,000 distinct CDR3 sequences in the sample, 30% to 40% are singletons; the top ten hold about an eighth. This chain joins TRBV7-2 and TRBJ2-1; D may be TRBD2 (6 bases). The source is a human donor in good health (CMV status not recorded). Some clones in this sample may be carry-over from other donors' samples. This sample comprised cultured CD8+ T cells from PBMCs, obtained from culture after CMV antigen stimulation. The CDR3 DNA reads TGTGCCAGCAGCTCTCTAGCGAATGAGCAGTTCTTC. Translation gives CASSSLANEQFF.